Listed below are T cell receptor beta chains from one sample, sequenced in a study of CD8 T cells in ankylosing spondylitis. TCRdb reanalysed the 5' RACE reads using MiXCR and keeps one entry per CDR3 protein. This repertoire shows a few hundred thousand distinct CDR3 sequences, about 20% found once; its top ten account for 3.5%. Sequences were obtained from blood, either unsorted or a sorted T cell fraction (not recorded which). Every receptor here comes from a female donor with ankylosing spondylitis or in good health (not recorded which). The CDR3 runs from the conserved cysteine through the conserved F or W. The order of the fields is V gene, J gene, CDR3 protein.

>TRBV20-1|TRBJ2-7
CSATRDAGTSGSSEQYF
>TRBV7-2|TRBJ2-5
CASSSSGTGQETQYF
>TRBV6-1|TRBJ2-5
CASSTVTIGEAETQYF
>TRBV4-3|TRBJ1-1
CASSPTLGLTEAFF
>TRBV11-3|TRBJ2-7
CASSLDPRTGQYF
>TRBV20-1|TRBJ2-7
CSARVREGPYEQYF
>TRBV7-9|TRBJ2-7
CASSLGASEYEQYF
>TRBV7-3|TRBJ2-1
CASSLQRAAYNEQFF
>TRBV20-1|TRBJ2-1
CSAPRTSGRVRSYNEQFF
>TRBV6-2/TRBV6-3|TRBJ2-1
CASSYGTTHSYNEQFF
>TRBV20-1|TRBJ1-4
CSAAGTGGEKLFF
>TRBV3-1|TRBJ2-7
CASSQGLVGLAGHEQYF
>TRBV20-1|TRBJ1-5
CSAREGYSNQTQHF
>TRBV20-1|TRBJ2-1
CSAFSSGRPYNEQFF
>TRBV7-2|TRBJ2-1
CASRYGTGGTYEQFF
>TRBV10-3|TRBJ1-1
CAIAGTGVTEAFF
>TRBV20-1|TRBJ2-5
CSATSGSKETQYF
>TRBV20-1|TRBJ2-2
CSATPSGWNTGELFF
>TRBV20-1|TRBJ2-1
CSAAGTGRYNEQFF
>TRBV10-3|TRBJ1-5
CAISWGQGSGQPQHF
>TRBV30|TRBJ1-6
CAWSKGNNSPLHF
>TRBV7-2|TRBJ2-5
CASSFPSETQYF
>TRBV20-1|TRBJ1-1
CSATPGTSNTEAFF
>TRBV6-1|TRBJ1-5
CASSEAANQPQHF
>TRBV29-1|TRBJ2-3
CSVGTSGKDTQYF
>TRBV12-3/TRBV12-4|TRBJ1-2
CASSPPGNYGYTF
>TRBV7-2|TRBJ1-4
CASSLWGGTNEKLFF
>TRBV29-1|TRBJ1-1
CSVGGMTGFSMNTEAFF
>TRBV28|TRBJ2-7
CASGGTNYEQYF
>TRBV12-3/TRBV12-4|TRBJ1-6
CASSFGGTVNSPLHF
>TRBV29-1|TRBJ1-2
CSVESGSWYYGYTF
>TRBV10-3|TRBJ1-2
CAISESVVIATYGYTF
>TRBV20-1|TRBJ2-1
CTLLAGEVGEQFF